The subject of this entry is one T cell receptor (beta chain). Germline and junction disagree at one end, which may indicate a read error. The data belong to a study of PD-1 blockade in classical Hodgkin lymphoma. Stated time point: cycle 4 day 1 (C4D1), after 5 to 7 weeks of nivolumab. Every patient had relapsed following autologous stem cell transplantation, and cohorts differed in brentuximab vedotin exposure. Germline V gene sequence: CDR1 MNHEY, CDR2 SVGAGI. The CDR3 is made up of 13 amino acids. Some clones are missing from TCRdb's copy, which holds only in-frame ones; the method was immunoSEQ multiplex PCR. In the table there are about 96,000 clones, approximately 94% of which are singletons.

This sequence was found in a human donor with classical Hodgkin lymphoma. The rearrangement links TRBV6-5 to TRBJ2-2, with 7 bases identical to TRBD2. Sequenced material: peripheral blood mononuclear cells (PBMCs), taken before the fourth cycle of nivolumab. In DNA, the CDR3 is TGTGCCGGCAGGGACTACAACACCGGGGAGCTGTTTTTT. Translation: CAGRDYNTGELFF.